The source of this TCR beta chain is a study of shared clonotypes between healthy human individuals. The overall study: For every donor, three CD4 naive, three CD4 memory, two CD8 naive and one CD8 memory plates were used. Findings of the study overall: Rarefaction demonstrated incomplete sorted-subset sequencing despite large depth.

Naive CD8 cells were CD45RO-negative, positively selected for CCR7, excluding terminally differentiated effector memory CD45RA+ cells. From germline, CDR1 is SGDLS and CDR2 YYNGEE. Trimming removed 0 bases at V and 3 bases at J, with 4 bases between. The CDR3 consists of 13 residues. Comments on this clone: Its antigen is not known.

Repertoires were generated with immunoSEQ multiplex PCR, while TCRdb's copy carries only in-frame clones and drops some. The table lists roughly 2.1 million clones, roughly 91% of them singletons. This clonotype was sampled from a man aged 18-30 years in good health. Some clones in this sample may be carry-over from other donors' samples. The chain has TRBV9 and TRBJ2-1; no clear D. Sequencing was done on a sample of naive CD8+ T cells from PBMCs. The CDR3 DNA reads as TGTGCCAGCAGCGTAGACCACTACAATGAGCAGTTCTTC. It is translated as CASSVDHYNEQFF.